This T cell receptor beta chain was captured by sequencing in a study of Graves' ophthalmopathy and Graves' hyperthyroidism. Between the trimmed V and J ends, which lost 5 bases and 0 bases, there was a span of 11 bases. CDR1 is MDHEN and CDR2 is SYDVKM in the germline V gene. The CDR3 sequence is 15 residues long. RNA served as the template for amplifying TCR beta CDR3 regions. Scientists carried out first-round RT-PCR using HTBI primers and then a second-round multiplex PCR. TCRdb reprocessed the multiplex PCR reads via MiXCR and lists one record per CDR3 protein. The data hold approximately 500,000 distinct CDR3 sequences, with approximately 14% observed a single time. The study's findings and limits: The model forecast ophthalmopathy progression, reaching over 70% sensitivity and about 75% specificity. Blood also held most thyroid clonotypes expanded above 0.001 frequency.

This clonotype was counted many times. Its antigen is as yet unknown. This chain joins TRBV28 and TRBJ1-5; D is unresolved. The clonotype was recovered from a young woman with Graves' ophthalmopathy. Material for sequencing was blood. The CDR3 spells CASSAPGYSNQPQHF. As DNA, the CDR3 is TGTGCCAGCAGTGCCCCGGGTTATAGCAATCAGCCCCAGCATTTT.